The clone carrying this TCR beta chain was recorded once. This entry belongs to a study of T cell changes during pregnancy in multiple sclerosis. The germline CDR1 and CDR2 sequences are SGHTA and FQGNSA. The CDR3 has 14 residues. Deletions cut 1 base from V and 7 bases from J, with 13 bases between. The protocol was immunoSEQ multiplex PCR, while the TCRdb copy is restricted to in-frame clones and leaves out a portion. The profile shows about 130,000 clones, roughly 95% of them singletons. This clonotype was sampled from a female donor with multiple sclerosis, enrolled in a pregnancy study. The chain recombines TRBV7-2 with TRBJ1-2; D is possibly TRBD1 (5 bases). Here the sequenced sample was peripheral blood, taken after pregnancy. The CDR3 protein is CASSLEGLTGGYTF. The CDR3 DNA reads TGTGCCAGCAGCTTAGAGGGACTGACGGGTGGCTACACCTTC.